The clone carrying this T cell receptor beta chain was seen just once. Naive CD8 populations comprised CD45RO-negative cells positively selected for CCR7, excluding terminally differentiated effector memory CD45RA+ cells. This specimen comes from a study of shared clonotypes between healthy human individuals. The assay was immunoSEQ multiplex PCR, and TCRdb's table has in-frame clones only and misses some. The sample lists about 2 million clones, approximately 95% occurring once. CDR3 length: 14 residues. The germline CDR1 and CDR2 sequences are SEHNR and FQNEAQ (reference sequence). V lost 10 bases to trimming and J lost 2 bases, with 18 bases between them.

Sequenced sample: naive CD8+ T cells sorted from blood. This TCR was recovered from a man younger than 35 in good health. This chain links TRBV7-9 with TRBJ2-7; D is unresolved. CDR3 nucleotide sequence: TGTGCCATTCCGAGCTCTGAGGTCACCTACGAGCAGTACTTC. Translating it yields CAIPSSEVTYEQYF.